This TCR beta chain was documented in a study of blood T cell repertoires in COVID-19. Produced via immunoSEQ multiplex PCR; TCRdb's table is partial and in-frame only. The sample consists of some 190,000 clones, roughly 84% of them appearing once. Seattle enrolled patients during active infection and tracked them longitudinally. The CDR3 is made up of 13 amino acids. Germline lookup yields CDR1 SGDLS and CDR2 YYNGEE. V was clipped by 4 bases and J by 4 bases, with 9 bases between them. The specimen was peripheral blood. The TCR originated in a man older than 75 with COVID-19, enrolled during active disease. The V call is TRBV9, the J call TRBJ1-3, with unresolved D. This chain's CDR3 is CASSPSQGNTIYF. The CDR3 coding sequence is TGTGCCAGCAGCCCTTCACAGGGAAACACCATATATTTT.